The count of the clone carrying this T cell receptor (beta chain) is one. What it recognizes is unknown. Only in-frame clones appear in the TCRdb table, and some are missing; sequencing was by immunoSEQ multiplex PCR. The sample includes around 70,000 clones, roughly 85% of them seen just once. The entry originates in a study of T cell responses to AZD1222 COVID-19 vaccine. Findings and limits, study-wide: Baseline seropositives among AZD1222 recipients totaled only 6 or 7.

The CDR3 length is 11 residues. V was clipped by 7 bases and J by 1 base, with 7 bases between them. Germline assignment: CDR1 DFQATT and CDR2 SNEGSKA (reference sequence). The chain joins TRBV20-1 to TRBJ1-1, with no clear D. The sequencing here drew on peripheral blood, taken 28 days after the second AZD1222 dose. The clonotype comes from an adult who received the AZD1222 COVID-19 vaccine. This CDR3 reads CSGKRNTEAFF. The CDR3 DNA reads TGCAGTGGAAAAAGGAACACTGAAGCTTTCTTT.